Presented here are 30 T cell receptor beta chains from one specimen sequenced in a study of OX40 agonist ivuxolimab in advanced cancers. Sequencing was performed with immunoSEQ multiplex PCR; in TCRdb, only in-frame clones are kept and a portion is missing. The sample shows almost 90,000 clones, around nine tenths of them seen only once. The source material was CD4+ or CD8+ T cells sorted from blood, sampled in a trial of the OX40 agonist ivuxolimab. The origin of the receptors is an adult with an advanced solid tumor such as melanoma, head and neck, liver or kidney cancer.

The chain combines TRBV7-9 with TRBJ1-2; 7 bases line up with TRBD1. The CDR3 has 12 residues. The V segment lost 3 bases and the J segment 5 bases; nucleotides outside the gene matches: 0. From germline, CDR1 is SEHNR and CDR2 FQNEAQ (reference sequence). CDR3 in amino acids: CASSLGQYGYTF. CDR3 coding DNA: TGTGCCAGCAGCTTGGGACAGTATGGCTACACCTTC.

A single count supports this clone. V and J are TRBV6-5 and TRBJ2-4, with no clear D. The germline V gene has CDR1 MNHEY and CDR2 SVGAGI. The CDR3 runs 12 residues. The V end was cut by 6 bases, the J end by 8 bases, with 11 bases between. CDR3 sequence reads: CASRGPADIQYF. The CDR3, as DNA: TGTGCCAGCAGAGGCCCGGCGGACATTCAGTACTTC.

CDR3 sequence reads: CASSLGTEGRKAKNIQYF. For the CDR3, the DNA is TGCGCCAGCAGCTTGGGTACTGAGGGACGAAAGGCCAAAAACATTCAGTACTTC. The chain has TRBV5-1 and TRBJ2-4, with D perhaps matching TRBD1 or TRBD2 (5 bases each). Germline CDR1 reads SGHRS; CDR2 reads YFSETQ. Between the trimmed V and J ends, which lost 0 bases and 1 base, there was a span of 17 bases. The CDR3 sequence is 18 residues long.

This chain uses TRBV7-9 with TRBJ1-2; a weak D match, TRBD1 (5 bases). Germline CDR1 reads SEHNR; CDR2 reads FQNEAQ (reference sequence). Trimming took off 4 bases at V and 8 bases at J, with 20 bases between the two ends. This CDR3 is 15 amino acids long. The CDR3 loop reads CASSSGGDGFSGYTF. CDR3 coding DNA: TGTGCCAGCAGCTCGGGCGGGGACGGCTTTTCCGGCTACACCTTC.

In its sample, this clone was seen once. CDR3 sequence reads: CAWRGGPQHF. The CDR3 DNA reads as TGTGCCTGGAGGGGGGGGCCCCAGCATTTT. This chain joins TRBV30 and TRBJ1-5; tentatively, D is TRBD1 (5 bases). Between the trimmed V and J ends, which lost 3 bases and 9 bases, there was a span of 6 bases. The length of the CDR3 is 10 residues. Germline CDR1 and CDR2: GTSNPN and SVGIG (reference sequence). The full variable domain, with the rest looked up from reference TRBV30 and TRBJ1-5, is SQTIHQWPATLVQPVGSPLSLECTVEGTSNPNLYWYRQAAGRGLQLLFYSVGIGQISSEVPQNLSASRPQDRQFILSSKKLLLSDSGFYLCAWRGGPQHFGDGTRLSIL.

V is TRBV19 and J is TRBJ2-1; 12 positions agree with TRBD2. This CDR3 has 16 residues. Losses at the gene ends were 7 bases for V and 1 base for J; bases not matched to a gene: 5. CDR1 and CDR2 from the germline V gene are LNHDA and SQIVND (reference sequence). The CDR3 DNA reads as TGTGCCAGTAAGTCTGGGACTAGCGGGTCCTACAATGAGCAGTTCTTC. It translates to CASKSGTSGSYNEQFF.

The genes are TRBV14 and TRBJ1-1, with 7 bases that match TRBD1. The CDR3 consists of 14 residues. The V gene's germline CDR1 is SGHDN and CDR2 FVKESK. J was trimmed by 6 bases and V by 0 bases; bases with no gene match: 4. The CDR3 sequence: CASSQDLQGPEAFF. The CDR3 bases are TGTGCCAGCAGCCAAGACCTACAGGGGCCTGAAGCTTTCTTT.

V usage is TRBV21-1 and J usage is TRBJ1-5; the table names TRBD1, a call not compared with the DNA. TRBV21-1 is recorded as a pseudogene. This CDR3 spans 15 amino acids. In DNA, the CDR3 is TGTGCCAGCACCCAGTGGACACTTCGCAATCAGCCCCAGCATTTT. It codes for CASTQWTLRNQPQHF.

CDR3 nucleotide sequence: TGTGCCAGTAGTATAGGCATAGGCCGTAACATTCAGTACTTC. This sequence encodes CASSIGIGRNIQYF. J is TRBJ2-4 and V is TRBV19; unclear D gene. V shed 1 base and J shed 7 bases, with 11 bases lying between them. Per germline, CDR1 LNHDA and CDR2 SQIVND (reference sequence). The CDR3 is made up of 14 amino acids.

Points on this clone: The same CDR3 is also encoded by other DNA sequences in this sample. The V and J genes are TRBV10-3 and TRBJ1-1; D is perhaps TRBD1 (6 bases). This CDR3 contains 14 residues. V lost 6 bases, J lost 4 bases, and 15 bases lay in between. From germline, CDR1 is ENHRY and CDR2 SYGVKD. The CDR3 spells CAISPGGEGTEAFF. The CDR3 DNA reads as TGTGCCATCAGCCCCGGGGGCGAGGGCACTGAAGCTTTCTTT.

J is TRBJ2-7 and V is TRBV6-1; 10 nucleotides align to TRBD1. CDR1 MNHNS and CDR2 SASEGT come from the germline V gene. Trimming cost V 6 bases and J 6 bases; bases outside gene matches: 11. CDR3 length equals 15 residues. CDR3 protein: CASSTSGTGEVEQYF. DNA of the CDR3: TGTGCCAGCAGCACCTCCGGGACAGGGGAAGTCGAGCAGTACTTC.

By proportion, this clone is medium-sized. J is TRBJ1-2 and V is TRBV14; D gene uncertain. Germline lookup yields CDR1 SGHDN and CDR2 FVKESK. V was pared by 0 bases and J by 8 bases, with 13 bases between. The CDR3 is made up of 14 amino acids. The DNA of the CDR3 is TGTGCCAGCAGCCAAGATCGAGGGTTTAAGGGCTACACCTTC. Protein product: CASSQDRGFKGYTF.

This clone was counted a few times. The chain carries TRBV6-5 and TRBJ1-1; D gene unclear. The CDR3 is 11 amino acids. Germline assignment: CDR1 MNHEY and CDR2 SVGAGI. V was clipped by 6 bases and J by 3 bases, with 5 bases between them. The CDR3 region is CASRRDTEAFF. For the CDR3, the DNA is TGTGCCAGCAGAAGGGACACTGAAGCTTTCTTT.

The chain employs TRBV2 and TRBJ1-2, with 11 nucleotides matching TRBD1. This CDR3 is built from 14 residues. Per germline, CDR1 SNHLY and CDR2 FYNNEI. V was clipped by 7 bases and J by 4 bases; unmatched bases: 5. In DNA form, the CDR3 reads TGTGCCAGCACCTATGGGACAGGGGGCTATGGCTACACCTTC. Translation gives CASTYGTGGYGYTF.

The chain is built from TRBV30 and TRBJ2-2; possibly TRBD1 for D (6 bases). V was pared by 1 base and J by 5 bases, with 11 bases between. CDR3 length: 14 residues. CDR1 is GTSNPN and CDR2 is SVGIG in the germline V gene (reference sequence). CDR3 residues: CAWSARGSTGELFF. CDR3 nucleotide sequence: TGTGCCTGGAGTGCCAGGGGTTCAACCGGGGAGCTGTTTTTT.

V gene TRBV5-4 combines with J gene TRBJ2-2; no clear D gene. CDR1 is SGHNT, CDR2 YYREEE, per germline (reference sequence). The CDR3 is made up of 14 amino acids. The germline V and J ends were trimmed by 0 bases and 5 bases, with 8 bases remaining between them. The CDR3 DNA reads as TGTGCCAGCAGCTTGGTTTCTGGGACCGGGGAGCTGTTTTTT. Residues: CASSLVSGTGELFF.

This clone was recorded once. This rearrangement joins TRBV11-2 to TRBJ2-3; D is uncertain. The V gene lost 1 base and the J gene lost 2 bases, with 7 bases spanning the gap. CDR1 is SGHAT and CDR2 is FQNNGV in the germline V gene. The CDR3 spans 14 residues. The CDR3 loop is CASSLGQNTDTQYF. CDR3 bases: TGTGCCAGCAGCTTAGGGCAGAACACAGATACGCAGTATTTT.

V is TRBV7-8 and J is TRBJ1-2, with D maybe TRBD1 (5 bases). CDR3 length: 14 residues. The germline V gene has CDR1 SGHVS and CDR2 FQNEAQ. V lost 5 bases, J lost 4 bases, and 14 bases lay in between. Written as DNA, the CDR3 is TGTGCCAGCAGCGCGGGGGGAAGAGTCTATGGCTACACCTTC. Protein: CASSAGGRVYGYTF.

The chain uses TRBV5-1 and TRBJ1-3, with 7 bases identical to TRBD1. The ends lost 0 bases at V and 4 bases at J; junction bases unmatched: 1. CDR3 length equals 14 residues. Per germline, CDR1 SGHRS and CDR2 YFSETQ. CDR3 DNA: TGCGCCAGCAGCTTGGCACAGGGGGGAAACACCATATATTTT. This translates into CASSLAQGGNTIYF. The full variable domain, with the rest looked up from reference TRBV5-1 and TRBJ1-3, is KAGVTQTPRYLIKTRGQQVTLSCSPISGHRSVSWYQQTPGQGLQFLFEYFSETQRNKGNFPGRFSGRQFSNSRSEMNVSTLELGDSALYLCASSLAQGGNTIYFGEGSWLTVV.

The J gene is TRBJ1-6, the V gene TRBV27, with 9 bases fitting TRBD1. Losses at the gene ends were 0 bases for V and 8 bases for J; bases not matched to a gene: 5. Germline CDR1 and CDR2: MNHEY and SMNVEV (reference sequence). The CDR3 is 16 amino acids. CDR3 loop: CASSLSRDREYSPLHF. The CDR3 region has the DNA TGTGCCAGCAGTTTATCCCGGGACAGGGAGTATTCACCCCTCCACTTT.

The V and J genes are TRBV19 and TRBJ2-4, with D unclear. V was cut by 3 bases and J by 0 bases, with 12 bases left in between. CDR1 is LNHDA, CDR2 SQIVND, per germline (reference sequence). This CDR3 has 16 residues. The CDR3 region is CASSIKPNLAKNIQYF. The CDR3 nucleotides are TGTGCCAGTAGTATTAAGCCGAATTTAGCCAAAAACATTCAGTACTTC.

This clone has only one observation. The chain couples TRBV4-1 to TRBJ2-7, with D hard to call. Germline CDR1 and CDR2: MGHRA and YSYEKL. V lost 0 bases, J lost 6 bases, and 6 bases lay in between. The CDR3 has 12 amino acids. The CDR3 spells CASSQDWGEQYF. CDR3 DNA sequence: TGCGCCAGCAGCCAAGATTGGGGCGAGCAGTACTTC.

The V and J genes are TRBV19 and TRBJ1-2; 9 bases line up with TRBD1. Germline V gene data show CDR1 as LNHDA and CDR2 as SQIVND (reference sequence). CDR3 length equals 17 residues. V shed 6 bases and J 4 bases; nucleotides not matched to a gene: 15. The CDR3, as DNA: TGTGCCAGTAGCCTGCCCGGGACAGGGAACAAGGGCTATGGCTACACCTTC. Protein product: CASSLPGTGNKGYGYTF.

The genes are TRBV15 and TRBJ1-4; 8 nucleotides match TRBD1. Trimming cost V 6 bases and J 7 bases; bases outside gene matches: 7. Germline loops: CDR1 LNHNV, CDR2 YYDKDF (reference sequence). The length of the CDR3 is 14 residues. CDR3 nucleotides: TGTGCCACCAGTAGGGGACAGGCCGGTGAAAAACTGTTTTTT. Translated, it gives CATSRGQAGEKLFF. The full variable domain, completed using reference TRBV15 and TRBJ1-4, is DAMVIQNPRYQVTQFGKPVTLSCSQTLNHNVMYWYQQKSSQAPKLLFHYYDKDFNNEADTPDNFQSRRPNTSFCFLDIRSPGLGDTAMYLCATSRGQAGEKLFFGSGTQLSVL.

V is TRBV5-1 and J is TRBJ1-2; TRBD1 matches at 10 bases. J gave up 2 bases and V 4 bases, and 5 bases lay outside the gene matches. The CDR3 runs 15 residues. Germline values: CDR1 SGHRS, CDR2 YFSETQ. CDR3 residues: CASSGGTGENYGYTF. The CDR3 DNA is TGCGCCAGCAGCGGGGGGACAGGGGAAAACTATGGCTACACCTTC.

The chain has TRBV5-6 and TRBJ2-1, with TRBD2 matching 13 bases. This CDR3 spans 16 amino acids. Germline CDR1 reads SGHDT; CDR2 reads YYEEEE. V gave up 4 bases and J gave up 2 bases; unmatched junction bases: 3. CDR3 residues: CASSGGLAGTYNEQFF. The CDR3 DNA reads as TGTGCCAGCAGCGGGGGACTAGCGGGGACCTACAATGAGCAGTTCTTC.

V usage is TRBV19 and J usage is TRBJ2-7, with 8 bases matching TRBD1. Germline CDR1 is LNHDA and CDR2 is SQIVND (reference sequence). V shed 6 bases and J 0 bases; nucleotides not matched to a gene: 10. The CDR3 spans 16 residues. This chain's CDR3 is CASRAGTGGSSYEQYF. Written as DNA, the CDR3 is TGTGCCAGTAGGGCGGGCACAGGGGGGAGCTCCTACGAGCAGTACTTC.

The CDR3 loop is CASSLDGGVADTQYF. In nucleotides, the CDR3 is TGCGCCAGCAGCTTGGATGGGGGTGTAGCAGATACGCAGTATTTT. The chain joins TRBV5-1 to TRBJ2-3; the D call may be TRBD1 or TRBD2 (5 bases each). Between the trimmed V and J ends, which lost 0 bases and 4 bases, there was a span of 12 bases. Germline CDR1 is SGHRS and CDR2 is YFSETQ. This CDR3 has 15 residues.

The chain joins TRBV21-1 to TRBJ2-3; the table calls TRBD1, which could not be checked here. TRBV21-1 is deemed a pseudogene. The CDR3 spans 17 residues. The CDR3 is CASSKLDRGVLRDTQYF. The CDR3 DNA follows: TGTGCCAGCAGCAAACTGGACAGGGGGGTTTTAAGAGATACGCAGTATTTT.

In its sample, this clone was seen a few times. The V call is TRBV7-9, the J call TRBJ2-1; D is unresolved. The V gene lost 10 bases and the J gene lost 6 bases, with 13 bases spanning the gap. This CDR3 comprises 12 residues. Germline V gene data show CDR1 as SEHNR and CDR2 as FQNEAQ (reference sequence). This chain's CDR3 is CATETLPNEQFF. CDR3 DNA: TGTGCCACCGAGACCCTTCCCAATGAGCAGTTCTTC. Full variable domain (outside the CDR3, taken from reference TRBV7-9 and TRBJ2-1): DTGVSQNPRHKITKRGQNVTFRCDPISEHNRLYWYRQTLGQGPEFLTYFQNEAQLEKSRLLSDRFSAERPKGSFSTLEIQRTEQGDSAMYLCATETLPNEQFFGPGTRLTVL.